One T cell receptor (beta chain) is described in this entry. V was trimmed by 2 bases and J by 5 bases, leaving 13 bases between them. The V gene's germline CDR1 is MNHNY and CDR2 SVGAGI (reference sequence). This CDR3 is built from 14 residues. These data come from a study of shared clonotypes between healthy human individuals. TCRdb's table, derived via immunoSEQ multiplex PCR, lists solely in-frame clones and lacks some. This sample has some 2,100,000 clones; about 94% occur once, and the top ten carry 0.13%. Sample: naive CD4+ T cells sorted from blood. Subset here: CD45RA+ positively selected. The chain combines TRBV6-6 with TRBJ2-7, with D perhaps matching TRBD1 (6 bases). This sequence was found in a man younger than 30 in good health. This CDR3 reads CASSYPEQGHEQYF. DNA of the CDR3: TGTGCCAGCAGTTACCCGGAACAGGGCCACGAGCAGTACTTC.